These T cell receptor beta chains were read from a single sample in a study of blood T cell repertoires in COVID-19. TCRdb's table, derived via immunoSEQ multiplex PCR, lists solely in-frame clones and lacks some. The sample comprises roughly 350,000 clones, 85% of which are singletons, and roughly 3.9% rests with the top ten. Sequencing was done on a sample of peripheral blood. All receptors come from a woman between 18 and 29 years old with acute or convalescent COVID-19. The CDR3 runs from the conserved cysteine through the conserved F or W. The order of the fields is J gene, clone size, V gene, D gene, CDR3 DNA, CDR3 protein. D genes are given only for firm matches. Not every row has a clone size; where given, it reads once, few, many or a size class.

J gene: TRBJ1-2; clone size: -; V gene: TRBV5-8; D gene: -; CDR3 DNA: TGTGCCAGCAGCTTAAGTCAATCTGGACAGAGTCCATATGGCTACACCTTC; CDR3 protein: CASSLSQSGQSPYGYTF
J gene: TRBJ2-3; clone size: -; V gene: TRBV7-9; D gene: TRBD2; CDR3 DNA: TGTGCCAGCAGCTTAGTGACTAGCGGGGATAGCACAGATACGCAGTATTTT; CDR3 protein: CASSLVTSGDSTDTQYF
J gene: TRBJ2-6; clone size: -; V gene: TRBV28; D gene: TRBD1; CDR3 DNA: TGTGCCAGCAGTGTAAGGACAGGGGGGGCCAACGTCCTGACTTTC; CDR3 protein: CASSVRTGGANVLTF
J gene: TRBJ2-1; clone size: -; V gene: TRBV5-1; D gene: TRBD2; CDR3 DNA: TGCGCCAGCAGCTTGGTTGGGACTAGATCCTACAATGAGCAGTTCTTC; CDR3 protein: CASSLVGTRSYNEQFF
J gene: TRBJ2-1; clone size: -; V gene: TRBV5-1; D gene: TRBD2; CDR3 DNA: TGCGCCAGCAGCTTAGAGCGGGAGGGCCTTAATGAGCAGTTCTTC; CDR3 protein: CASSLEREGLNEQFF
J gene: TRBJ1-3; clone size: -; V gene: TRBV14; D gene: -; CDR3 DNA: TGTGCCAGCAGCTTTGGGCAGGTCGGAAACACCATATATTTT; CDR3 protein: CASSFGQVGNTIYF
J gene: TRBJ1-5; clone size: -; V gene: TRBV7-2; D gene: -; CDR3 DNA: TGTGCCAGCAGCTTAACATCCTGGAATCAGCCCCAGCATTTT; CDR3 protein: CASSLTSWNQPQHF
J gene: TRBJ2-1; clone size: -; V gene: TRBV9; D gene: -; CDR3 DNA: TGTGCCAGCAGCGTAGGAACGAAGGACAGATACAATGAGCAGTTCTTC; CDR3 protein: CASSVGTKDRYNEQFF
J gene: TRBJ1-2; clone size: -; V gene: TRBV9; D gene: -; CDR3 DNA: TGTGCCAGCAGCGACGGGGGAGGGGCCAGAGGCTACACCTTC; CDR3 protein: CASSDGGGARGYTF
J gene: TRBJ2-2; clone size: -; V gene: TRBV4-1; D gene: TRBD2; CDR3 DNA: TGCGCCAGCAGCCAAGCTTACGGGAGGGCCGGGGAGCTGTTTTTT; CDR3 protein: CASSQAYGRAGELFF
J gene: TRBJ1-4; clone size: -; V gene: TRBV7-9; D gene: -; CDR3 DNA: TGTGCCAGCAGCTTATCAGGGGATGAAAAACTGTTTTTT; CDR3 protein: CASSLSGDEKLFF
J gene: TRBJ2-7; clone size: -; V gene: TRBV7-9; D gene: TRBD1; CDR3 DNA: TGTGCCTTCCAAAGGGACAGCTCCTACGAGCAGTACTTC; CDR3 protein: CAFQRDSSYEQYF
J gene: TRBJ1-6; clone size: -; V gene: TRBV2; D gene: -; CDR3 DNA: TGTGCCAGCCGGGGGGGCTCCTATAATTCACCCCTCCACTTT; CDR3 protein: CASRGGSYNSPLHF
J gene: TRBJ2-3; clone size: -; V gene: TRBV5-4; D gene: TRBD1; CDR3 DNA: TGTGCCAGCAGCCCCAGGGGGATTCGGGATACGCAGTATTTT; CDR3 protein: CASSPRGIRDTQYF
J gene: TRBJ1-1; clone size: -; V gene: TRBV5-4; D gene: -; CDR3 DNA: TGTGCCAGCAGCTTGGGTACAGGGCCCACTGAAGCTTTCTTT; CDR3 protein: CASSLGTGPTEAFF
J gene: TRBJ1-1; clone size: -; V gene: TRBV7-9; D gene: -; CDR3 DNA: TGTGCCAGCAGCTTTAATCAGGCGCCTAACACTGAAGCTTTCTTT; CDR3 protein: CASSFNQAPNTEAFF
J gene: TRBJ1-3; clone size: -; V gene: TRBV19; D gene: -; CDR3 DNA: TGTGCCAGTAGTACTCCGGGAAGGAGGTATGGAAACACCATATATTTT; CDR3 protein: CASSTPGRRYGNTIYF
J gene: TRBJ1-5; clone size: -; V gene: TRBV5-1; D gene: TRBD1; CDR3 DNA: TGCGCCAGCAGCCAAGAGGACAGGGTCCGGAGCAATCAGCCCCAGCATTTT; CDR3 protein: CASSQEDRVRSNQPQHF
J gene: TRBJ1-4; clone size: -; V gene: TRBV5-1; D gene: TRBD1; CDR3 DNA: TGCGCCAGCAGCCCGGACAGGGGTAATGAAAAACTGTTTTTT; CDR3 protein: CASSPDRGNEKLFF
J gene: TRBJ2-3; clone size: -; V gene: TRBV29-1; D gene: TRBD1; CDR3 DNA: TGCAGCGTTGAAAGGACAGGGGAGGGAGATACGCAGTATTTT; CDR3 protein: CSVERTGEGDTQYF
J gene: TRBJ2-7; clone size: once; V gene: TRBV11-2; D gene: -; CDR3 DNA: TGTGCCAGCACTCCCCAACTCAGGGACAACGAGCAGTACTTC; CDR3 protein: CASTPQLRDNEQYF
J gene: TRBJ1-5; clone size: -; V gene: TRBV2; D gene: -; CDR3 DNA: TGTGCCAGCACCCGACTGAGGGGGGGAGAGCCCCAGCATTTT; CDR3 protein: CASTRLRGGEPQHF
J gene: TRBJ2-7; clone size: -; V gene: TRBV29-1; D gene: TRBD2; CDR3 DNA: TGCAGCGTTGAAGAGACTAGCGGGAATGAGCAGTACTTC; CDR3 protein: CSVEETSGNEQYF
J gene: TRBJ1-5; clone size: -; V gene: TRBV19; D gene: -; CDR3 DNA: TGTGCCAGCCGGAGGGGGGGGTGGACTCAGCCCCAGCATTTT; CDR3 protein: CASRRGGWTQPQHF
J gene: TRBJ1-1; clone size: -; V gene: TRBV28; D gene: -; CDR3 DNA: TGTGCCACCAGACGGACAGTCTGGACTGAAGCTTTCTTT; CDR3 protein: CATRRTVWTEAFF